Shown below are 26 T cell receptor beta chains from a single sample sequenced in a study of T cells in Graves' hyperthyroidism and ophthalmopathy. There were TCR beta CDR3 regions amplified from RNA transcripts. The HTBI primer set served for first-round RT-PCR of the TCR CDR3. TCRdb analysed the multiplex PCR reads with MiXCR anew, one entry per CDR3 protein. The table includes more than 550,000 distinct CDR3 sequences, 17% detected once. Sequencing was performed on blood. These TCRs come from a man between 50 and 59 years old with Graves' hyperthyroidism.

This clonotype was observed many times. The V and J genes are TRBV5-1 and TRBJ2-3, with D unresolved. This CDR3 is built from 15 residues. Germline-derived CDR1 and CDR2 are SGHRS and YFSETQ. The V and J ends lost 0 bases and 4 bases respectively, with 12 bases between them. This CDR3 is CASSLAPERADTQYF. The CDR3 DNA is TGCGCCAGCAGCTTGGCCCCGGAGCGCGCAGATACGCAGTATTTT.

This clonotype was seen many times. The V gene is TRBV15, the J gene TRBJ2-3; 9 positions agree with TRBD2. The CDR3 contains 17 residues. Germline CDR1 reads LNHNV; CDR2 reads YYDKDF (reference sequence). V was clipped by 3 bases and J by 0 bases; unmatched bases: 7. The CDR3, as DNA: TGTGCCACCAGCAGGACCGGGACTAGCCTTAGCACAGATACGCAGTATTTT. This sequence encodes CATSRTGTSLSTDTQYF.

This clonotype was counted at least ten times. DNA for the CDR3: TGTGCCAGCAGCTCCGGGACTGGATTCCCTGGTAATGAGCAGTTCTTC. Encoded protein: CASSSGTGFPGNEQFF. The genes are TRBV11-2 and TRBJ2-1; TRBD2 is a possible D gene (6 bases). The CDR3 has 16 residues. CDR1 SGHAT and CDR2 FQNNGV come from the germline V gene. V lost 4 bases and J 7 bases, leaving 20 bases between the germline ends.

This clonotype was recorded many times. CDR3 region: CASSPGLAGGRGANVLTF. As DNA, the CDR3 is TGTGCCAGCAGTCCGGGACTAGCGGGAGGGCGTGGGGCCAACGTCCTGACTTTC. The chain carries TRBV6-2 or TRBV6-3 and TRBJ2-6, with 16 positions matching TRBD2. The CDR3 extends over 18 amino acids. CDR1 and CDR2 (germline): MNHEY, SVGEGT. The trim removed 5 bases at V and 3 bases at J, leaving 4 bases unmatched.

This clonotype came up a few times. The V and J genes are TRBV18 and TRBJ1-2; 9 bases agree with TRBD1. J gave up 5 bases and V 4 bases, and 8 bases lay outside the gene matches. Per the germline V gene, CDR1 is KGHSH and CDR2 is LQKENI. This CDR3 has 15 amino acids. Here the CDR3 reads CASSLPGTGLYGYTF. The CDR3 region has the DNA TGTGCCAGCTCACTGCCCGGGACAGGGTTGTATGGCTACACCTTC.

This clonotype was seen ten or more times. The rearrangement uses TRBV2 and TRBJ2-3; TRBD2 might be the D (6 bases). The CDR3 is 13 amino acids. The V and J ends lost 7 bases and 8 bases respectively, with 16 bases between them. CDR1 and CDR2 from the germline V gene are SNHLY and FYNNEI. CDR3 DNA sequence: TGTGCCAGCACCGAGGAGGGAGTGGGTACGCAGTATTTT. Amino acid sequence: CASTEEGVGTQYF.

A note on this clonotype: Germline and junction disagree at one end, which may indicate a read error. The chain uses TRBV7-9 and TRBJ2-7; the D is unclear. The CDR3 loop spans 14 amino acids. From germline, CDR1 is SEHNR and CDR2 FQNEAQ (reference sequence). The CDR3 protein is CAGSLGLGSYEQYF. The CDR3 DNA reads as TGTGCCGGCAGCTTGGGCTTGGGTTCCTACGAGCAGTACTTC.

A remark on this clonotype: The junction shows a germline mismatch at one end, possibly a read error. The rearrangement uses TRBV3-1 and TRBJ2-1; D not resolved. Germline-derived CDR1 and CDR2 are LGHDT and YNNKEL (reference sequence). There are 17 residues in the CDR3. As DNA, the CDR3 is TGTGCCAGCGGCCAAACGTTCTATCCAAGCTCCTACAATGAGCAGTTCTTC. As protein: CASGQTFYPSSYNEQFF.

This clonotype has a count of ten or more. This chain connects TRBV28 to TRBJ1-2, with 7 bases identical to TRBD1. Germline V lookup: CDR1 MDHEN, CDR2 SYDVKM. The V gene end was trimmed by 6 bases and the J gene end by 8 bases; junction bases not matched to a gene: 15. The CDR3 runs 15 residues. Written as DNA, the CDR3 is TGTGCCAGCAGCAACCCCGGGACAGCGATTACCGGCTACACCTTC. It translates to CASSNPGTAITGYTF.

Many counts were recorded for this clonotype. The rearrangement links TRBV2 to TRBJ2-1; TRBD2 aligns across 7 bases. CDR1 and CDR2 (germline): SNHLY, FYNNEI. CDR3 length equals 14 residues. J gave up 6 bases and V 6 bases, and 8 bases lay outside the gene matches. The DNA of the CDR3 is TGTGCCAGCAGCCCCGGACTAGTCGGCAATGAGCAGTTCTTC. It encodes CASSPGLVGNEQFF.

This clonotype was recorded a few times. J is TRBJ2-4 and V is TRBV28, with a weak D call TRBD1 (6 bases). Germline values: CDR1 MDHEN, CDR2 SYDVKM. The CDR3 has 13 residues. Deletions cut 4 bases from V and 3 bases from J, with 7 bases between. The DNA for the CDR3 is TGTGCCAGCAGTTCAGGGGACAAAAACATTCAGTACTTC. It translates to CASSSGDKNIQYF. The entire variable domain, with the rest obtained from reference TRBV28 and TRBJ2-4, is as follows: DVKVTQSSRYLVKRTGEKVFLECVQDMDHENMFWYRQDPGLGLRLIYFSYDVKMKEKGDIPEGYSVSREKKERFSLILESASTNQTSMYLCASSSGDKNIQYFGAGTRLSVL.

V usage is TRBV27 and J usage is TRBJ1-5, with D perhaps TRBD1 (6 bases). Trimming pared 5 bases from V and 7 bases from J, leaving 18 bases between. Germline loops: CDR1 MNHEY, CDR2 SMNVEV (reference sequence). This CDR3 spans 15 amino acids. Here the CDR3 DNA reads TGTGCCAGCAGTGGGGTACAGGGAATAGGCCAGCCCCAGCATTTT. Its translation is CASSGVQGIGQPQHF.

The J gene is TRBJ2-5, the V gene TRBV5-1; D gene ambiguous. Trimming removed 0 bases at V and 5 bases at J, with 14 bases between. This CDR3 region has 15 residues. CDR1 is SGHRS, CDR2 YFSETQ, per germline. DNA for the CDR3: TGCGCCAGCAGCTTGGTCAGGATGTCCCCCGAGACCCAGTACTTC. Amino acid sequence: CASSLVRMSPETQYF.

This clonotype has at least ten counts. V is TRBV28 and J is TRBJ2-7; a weak D match, TRBD1 (5 bases). The CDR3 loop spans 13 amino acids. V was clipped by 8 bases and J by 3 bases, with 14 bases between them. CDR1 and CDR2 (germline): MDHEN, SYDVKM. CDR3 sequence: CASGSGQLYEQYF. DNA of the CDR3: TGTGCCAGCGGGTCAGGACAACTCTACGAGCAGTACTTC.

This clonotype was counted ten times or more. The gene calls are TRBV6-1 and TRBJ2-5, with 7 bases matching TRBD2. Germline lookup yields CDR1 MNHNS and CDR2 SASEGT. The CDR3 contains 14 residues. V dropped 6 bases and J dropped 4; count of bases not matched to a gene: 8. CDR3 region: CASRRDYARETQYF. The CDR3 bases are TGTGCCAGCAGAAGGGACTACGCGCGAGAGACCCAGTACTTC.

This clonotype showed up many times. The J gene is TRBJ2-3, the V gene TRBV7-2; 8 nucleotides line up with TRBD2. The CDR3 length is 17 residues. Germline trimming cut 5 bases from V and 0 bases from J; bases unmatched to any gene: 10. Germline CDR1 is SGHTA and CDR2 is FQGNSA. The CDR3: CASSRGRRGASTDTQYF. The CDR3 DNA reads as TGTGCCAGCAGCCGGGGTAGGCGGGGGGCTAGCACAGATACGCAGTATTTT.

This clonotype was recorded many times. J is TRBJ2-2 and V is TRBV30; possibly TRBD1 for D (7 bases). Trimming shortened V by 3 bases and J by 5 bases, and 16 bases separated the two germline ends. Germline V gene data show CDR1 as GTSNPN and CDR2 as SVGIG (reference sequence). This CDR3 has 15 amino acids. As DNA, the CDR3 is TGTGCCTGGAGGAGGGACAGCGCGGGGACCGGGGAGCTGTTTTTT. As protein: CAWRRDSAGTGELFF.

This clonotype showed up just a few times. The chain employs TRBV6-1 and TRBJ2-1, with no clear D. This CDR3 spans 13 amino acids. Per germline, CDR1 MNHNS and CDR2 SASEGT. The V end lost 6 bases, the J end lost 5 bases, and 11 bases lay between the germline ends. The DNA for the CDR3 is TGTGCCAGCAGCTCCCTTTATGACAATGAGCAGTTCTTC. This encodes CASSSLYDNEQFF.

This clonotype has ten or more counts. This rearrangement joins TRBV6-2 or TRBV6-3 to TRBJ1-5; D may be TRBD1 (5 bases). Per the germline V gene, CDR1 is MNHEY and CDR2 is SVGEGT. There are 15 residues in the CDR3. Trimming took off 2 bases at V and 2 bases at J, with 10 bases between the two ends. The CDR3 loop is CASSYGGGGNQPQHF. In DNA form, the CDR3 reads TGTGCCAGCAGTTACGGGGGAGGGGGCAATCAGCCCCAGCATTTT.

This clonotype came up many times. The gene calls are TRBV6-2 or TRBV6-3 and TRBJ2-7; the D gene is possibly TRBD2 (7 bases). The germline V and J ends were trimmed by 6 bases and 4 bases, with 19 bases remaining between them. CDR1 is MNHEY and CDR2 is SVGEGT in the germline V gene. The CDR3 extends over 15 amino acids. The CDR3 DNA reads TGTGCCAGCAGCTTGGGGGGGCCAGAAGGATACGAGCAGTACTTC. Encoded protein: CASSLGGPEGYEQYF.

Ten or more counts support this clonotype. V usage is TRBV11-2 and J usage is TRBJ2-1; 8 bases fit TRBD2. This CDR3 is 15 amino acids long. V lost 3 bases, J lost 6 bases, and 7 bases stayed unmatched. Germline CDR1 and CDR2: SGHAT and FQNNGV. CDR3 sequence: CASSLNRGRTNEQFF. The CDR3 DNA sequence: TGTGCCAGCAGCTTGAACCGCGGGAGGACCAATGAGCAGTTCTTC.

This chain connects TRBV4-1 to TRBJ1-4, with 7 bases identical to TRBD1. Germline V CDR1 and CDR2: MGHRA, YSYEKL. Germline trimming cut 4 bases from V and 8 bases from J; bases unmatched to any gene: 7. This CDR3 comprises 14 residues. CDR3 protein: CASSRRQGLEKLFF. Written as DNA, the CDR3 is TGCGCCAGCAGCCGACGACAGGGTTTAGAAAAACTGTTTTTT.

This clonotype came up many times. The J gene is TRBJ2-1, the V gene TRBV12-3 or TRBV12-4; D is undetermined. V lost 3 bases and J lost 3, with 6 bases in between. The CDR3 is made up of 13 amino acids. The CDR3 sequence is CASSFNFYNEQFF. The CDR3 bases are TGTGCCAGCAGTTTCAACTTCTACAATGAGCAGTTCTTC.

This clonotype has only a few counts. This chain joins TRBV20-1 and TRBJ2-7; possible D gene TRBD2, 6 bases. There are 13 residues in the CDR3. Germline values: CDR1 DFQATT, CDR2 SNEGSKA (reference sequence). Trimming stripped 5 bases from V and 2 bases from J, with 13 bases between. The CDR3 DNA follows: TGCAGTGCTGGAGGGCTAAACACCTACGAGCAGTACTTC. Its protein is CSAGGLNTYEQYF.

The sample holds many counts of this clonotype. The genes are TRBV3-1 and TRBJ1-2, with D possibly being TRBD1 (5 bases). CDR3 length: 16 residues. Trimming took 1 base from V and 1 from J, leaving 13 bases between them. Per the germline V gene, CDR1 is LGHDT and CDR2 is YNNKEL (reference sequence). As DNA, the CDR3 is TGTGCCAGCAGCCAAGTACTACAGGTCCTTAACTATGGCTACACCTTC. Translating it yields CASSQVLQVLNYGYTF.

This clonotype was observed at least ten times. The rearrangement uses TRBV6-5 and TRBJ1-1, with TRBD1 as a possible D gene (6 bases). CDR3 length: 15 residues. Germline CDR1 is MNHEY and CDR2 is SVGAGI. The V end was cut by 1 base, the J end by 6 bases, with 15 bases between. CDR3 nucleotides: TGTGCCAGCAGTTACTACTCACCGTCAGGGGCTGAAGCTTTCTTT. It yields the protein CASSYYSPSGAEAFF.